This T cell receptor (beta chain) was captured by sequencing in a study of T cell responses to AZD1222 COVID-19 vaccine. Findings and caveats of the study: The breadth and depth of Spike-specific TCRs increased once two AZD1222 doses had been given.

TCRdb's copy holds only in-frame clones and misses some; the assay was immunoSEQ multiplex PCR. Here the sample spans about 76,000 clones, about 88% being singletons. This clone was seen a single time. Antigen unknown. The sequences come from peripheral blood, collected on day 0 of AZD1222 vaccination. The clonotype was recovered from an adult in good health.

DNA for the CDR3: TGTGCCAGCAGCGAGGGCCCAGGGCTTGATCAGCCCCAGCATTTT. It yields the protein CASSEGPGLDQPQHF. The J gene is TRBJ1-5, the V gene TRBV9; D perhaps matches TRBD1 (5 bases). CDR1 is SGDLS, CDR2 YYNGEE, per germline. This CDR3 has 15 residues. V was trimmed by 3 bases and J by 5 bases, leaving 15 bases between them.